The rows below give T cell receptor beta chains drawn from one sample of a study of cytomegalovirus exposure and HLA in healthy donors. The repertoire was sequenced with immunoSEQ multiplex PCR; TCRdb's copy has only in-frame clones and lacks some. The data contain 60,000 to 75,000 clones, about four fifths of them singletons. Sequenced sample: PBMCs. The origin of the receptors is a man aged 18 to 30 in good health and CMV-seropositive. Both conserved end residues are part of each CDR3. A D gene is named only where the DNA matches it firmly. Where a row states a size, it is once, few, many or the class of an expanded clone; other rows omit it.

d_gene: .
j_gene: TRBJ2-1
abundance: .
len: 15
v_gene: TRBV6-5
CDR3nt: TGTGCCAGCAGTTACTCGACATTATCCTACAATGAGCAGTTCTTC
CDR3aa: CASSYSTLSYNEQFF

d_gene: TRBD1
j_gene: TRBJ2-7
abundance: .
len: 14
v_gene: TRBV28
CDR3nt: TGTGCCAGCAGCGTGGGGACAGGGGTAGCCGAGCAGTACTTC
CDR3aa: CASSVGTGVAEQYF

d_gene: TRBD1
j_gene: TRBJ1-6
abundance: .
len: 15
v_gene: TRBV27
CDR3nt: TGTGCCAGCAGCTGGGCCGAGGGGGCTGATTCACCCCTCCACTTT
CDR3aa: CASSWAEGADSPLHF

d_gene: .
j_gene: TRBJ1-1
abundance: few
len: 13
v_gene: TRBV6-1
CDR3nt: TGTGCCAGCCTTAAAGGGGAGAACACTGAAGCTTTCTTT
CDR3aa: CASLKGENTEAFF

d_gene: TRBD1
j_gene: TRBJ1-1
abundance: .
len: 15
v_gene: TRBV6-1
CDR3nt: TGTGCCAGCAGTAGGACAGGCCAACCGAACACTGAAGCTTTCTTT
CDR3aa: CASSRTGQPNTEAFF

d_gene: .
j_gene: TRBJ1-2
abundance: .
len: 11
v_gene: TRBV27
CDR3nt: TGTGCCAGTAAAAACGAGTATGGCTACACCTTC
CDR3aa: CASKNEYGYTF

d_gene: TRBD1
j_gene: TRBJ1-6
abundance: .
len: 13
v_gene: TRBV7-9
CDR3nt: TGTGCCAGCAGCTTACAAACCGGGACAGCCGCCTACTTT
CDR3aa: CASSLQTGTAAYF

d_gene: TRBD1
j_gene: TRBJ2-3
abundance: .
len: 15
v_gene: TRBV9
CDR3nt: TGTGCCAGCAGCGTAGCTCCAGGGGGCGCAGATACGCAGTATTTT
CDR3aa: CASSVAPGGADTQYF

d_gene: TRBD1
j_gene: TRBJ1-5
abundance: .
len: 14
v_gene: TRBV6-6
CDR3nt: TGTGCCAGCAGGAACGGACAGGGAATCCAGCCCCAGCATTTT
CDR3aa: CASRNGQGIQPQHF

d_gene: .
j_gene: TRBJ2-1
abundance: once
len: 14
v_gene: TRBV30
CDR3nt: TGTGCCTGGAGTTCAACCGGACTATACAATGAGCAGTTCTTC
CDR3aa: CAWSSTGLYNEQFF

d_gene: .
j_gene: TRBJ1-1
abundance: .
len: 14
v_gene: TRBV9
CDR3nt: TGTGCCAGCAGCGTAGCAGGGGTTGGGACTGAAGCTTTCTTT
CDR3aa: CASSVAGVGTEAFF

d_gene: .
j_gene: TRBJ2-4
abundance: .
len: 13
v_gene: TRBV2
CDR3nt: TGTGCCAGCAGGGTGGACAGTAGGAACATTCAGTACTTC
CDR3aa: CASRVDSRNIQYF

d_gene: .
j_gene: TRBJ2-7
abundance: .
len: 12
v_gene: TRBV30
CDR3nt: TGTGCCTGCCATCTCAGCTCCTACGAGCAGTACTTC
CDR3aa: CACHLSSYEQYF